This TCR beta chain was identified in a study of blood T cell repertoires in COVID-19. For the study at large: The samples span acute and convalescent COVID-19 from the United States, Italy and Spain. Nucleic acid was either cDNA or gDNA, and it came from T cells, B-cell-depleted T cells, or PBMCs.

Authors' data handling: By means of reference gene primer amplification, nucleated cell counts were estimated. Repertoires were generated with immunoSEQ multiplex PCR, while TCRdb's copy carries only in-frame clones and drops some. The V and J calls and clone size were taken over from that table, and D and trimming were inferred from the DNA. The table includes approximately 160,000 clones, approximately 83% detected once. CDR3 length: 12 amino acids. In germline, CDR1 is SGHVS, CDR2 FQNEAQ. The V end was cut by 5 bases, the J end by 7 bases, with 9 bases between. This chain joins TRBV7-8 and TRBJ2-1, with D unclear. The origin of this receptor is a woman aged 55-70 years with acute or convalescent COVID-19. The sample comprised peripheral blood. The CDR3 reads CASSLAWNEQFF. The DNA for the CDR3 is TGTGCCAGCAGCCTGGCTTGGAATGAGCAGTTCTTC.